This T cell receptor beta chain was found in a study of OX40 agonist ivuxolimab in advanced cancers. Study at large: Ivuxolimab was delivered to patients intravenously every 2 weeks at doses spanning 0.01 to 10 mg/kg.

Data came from immunoSEQ multiplex PCR; TCRdb stores just in-frame clones and leaves some out. The sample consists of some 120,000 clones, approximately 90% of them appearing once. Turning to this clone: Its antigen remains unidentified.

Study results and caveats: Determination of antigen specificity was not performed for the expanded peripheral T cells. Clonal expansion in partial responders at 0.1-3.0 mg/kg ranked among the lowest.

Germline assignment: CDR1 GTSNPN and CDR2 SVGIG (reference sequence). There are 13 residues in the CDR3. Trimming pared 3 bases from V and 0 bases from J, leaving 8 bases between. Sequenced here: CD4+ or CD8+ T cells sorted from blood, sampled in a trial of the OX40 agonist ivuxolimab. The chain uses TRBV30 and TRBJ1-1; possible D gene TRBD1, 6 bases. The receptor was derived from an adult with an advanced solid tumor such as melanoma, head and neck, liver or kidney cancer. The CDR3 region has the DNA TGTGCCTGGAGCAGACAGGTGAACACTGAAGCTTTCTTT. Its protein is CAWSRQVNTEAFF. The variable domain in full, completed from reference TRBV30 and TRBJ1-1, reads SQTIHQWPATLVQPVGSPLSLECTVEGTSNPNLYWYRQAAGRGLQLLFYSVGIGQISSEVPQNLSASRPQDRQFILSSKKLLLSDSGFYLCAWSRQVNTEAFFGQGTRLTVV.